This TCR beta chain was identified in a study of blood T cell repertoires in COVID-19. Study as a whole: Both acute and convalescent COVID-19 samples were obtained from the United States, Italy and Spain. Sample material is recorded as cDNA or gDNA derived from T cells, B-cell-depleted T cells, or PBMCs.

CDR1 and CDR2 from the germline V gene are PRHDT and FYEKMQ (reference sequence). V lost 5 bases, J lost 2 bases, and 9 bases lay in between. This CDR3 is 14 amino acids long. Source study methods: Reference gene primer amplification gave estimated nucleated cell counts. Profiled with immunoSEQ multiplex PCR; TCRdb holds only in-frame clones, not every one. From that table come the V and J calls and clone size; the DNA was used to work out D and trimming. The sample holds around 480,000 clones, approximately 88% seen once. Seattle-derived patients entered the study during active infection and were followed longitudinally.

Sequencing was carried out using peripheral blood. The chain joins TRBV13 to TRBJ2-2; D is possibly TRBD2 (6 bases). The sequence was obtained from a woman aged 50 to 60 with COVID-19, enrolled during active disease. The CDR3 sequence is CASSAGLNTGELFF. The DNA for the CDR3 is TGTGCCAGCAGCGCGGGACTCAACACCGGGGAGCTGTTTTTT.